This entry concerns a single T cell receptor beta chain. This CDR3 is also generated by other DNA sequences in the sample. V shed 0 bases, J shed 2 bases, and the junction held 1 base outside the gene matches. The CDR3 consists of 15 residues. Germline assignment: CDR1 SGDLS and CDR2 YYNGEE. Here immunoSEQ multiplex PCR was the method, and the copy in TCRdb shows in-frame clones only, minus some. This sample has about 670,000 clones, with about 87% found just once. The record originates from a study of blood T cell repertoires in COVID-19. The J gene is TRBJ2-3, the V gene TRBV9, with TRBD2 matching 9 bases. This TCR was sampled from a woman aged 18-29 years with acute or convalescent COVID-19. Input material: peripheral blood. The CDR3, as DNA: TGTGCCAGCAGCGTAGGCGGGGGGGCCACAGATACGCAGTATTTT. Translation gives CASSVGGGATDTQYF.